This T cell receptor (beta chain) was recorded in a study of metastatic and nonmetastatic thyroid tumors. Study details: The study looked at repertoires side by side in blood and in tumor or nodule tissue from malignant and benign thyroid patients.

Each patient went into thyroid surgery without having received any treatment. Authors' data handling: To classify distant metastasis in papillary thyroid cancer, a model was built from CDR3 differences across clinicopathological groups. TCRdb reassembled clones from the PCR reads with MiXCR. TCRdb, not the authors, supplied the V and J calls. This table holds 20,000 to 25,000 clones, approximately 20% found once. This clone is medium-sized in the sample. As yet, its antigen is unknown. General study points: In blood and tumor, TCR beta diversity was reportedly significantly higher in malignant thyroid tumors than in benign nodules.

This CDR3 comprises 14 residues. V shed 3 bases and J shed 2 bases, with 11 bases lying between them. Germline CDR1 reads DFQATT; CDR2 reads SNEGSKA (reference sequence). The TCR comes from a male donor with papillary thyroid cancer or a benign thyroid nodule (not recorded which). Some clones in this sample may be carry-over from other donors' samples. This sequence joins TRBV20-1 and TRBJ1-3; D possibly corresponds to TRBD1 (5 bases). Sequencing used blood. CDR3 sequence reads: CSARGHPTGNTIYF. The CDR3 DNA reads TGCAGTGCTAGGGGGCACCCCACTGGAAACACCATATATTTT.